Below, 11 T cell receptor beta chains from the same sample are listed, as sequenced in a study of graft-versus-host responses after intestinal transplantation. The repertoire was sequenced with immunoSEQ multiplex PCR; TCRdb's copy has only in-frame clones and lacks some. This sample has about 18,000 clones, with around nine tenths found just once. The sample here was PBMCs, taken 350 to 400 days after transplant. The receptors derive from a human patient who received an intestinal transplant, so some T cells may come from the graft donor.

V usage is TRBV7-2 and J usage is TRBJ2-5, with D perhaps matching TRBD1 (5 bases). The DNA end lines up better with TRBJ2-7; the J call may be wrong. Germline CDR1 and CDR2: SGHTA and FQGNSA. The CDR3 totals 15 residues. The chain's CDR3 is CASSLGQGYSYEQYF. The CDR3 DNA reads as TGTGCCAGCAGCTTAGGGCAGGGATATTCCTACGAGCAGTACTTC.

This rearrangement joins TRBV29-1 to TRBJ2-7; TRBD1 aligns across 8 bases. Trimming took 7 bases from V and 0 from J; bases not matched to a gene: 8. There are 14 residues in the CDR3. Germline CDR1 reads SQVTM; CDR2 reads ANQGSEA. CDR3 region: CSAGQGASSYEQYF. The CDR3 nucleotides read TGCAGCGCTGGACAGGGCGCGAGCTCCTACGAGCAGTACTTC.

The chain employs TRBV10-2 and TRBJ1-5, with D unresolved. Trimming removed 2 bases at V and 6 bases at J, with 8 bases between. The CDR3 has 13 amino acids. CDR1 and CDR2 (germline): WSHSY, SAAADI. In DNA form, the CDR3 reads TGCGCCAGCAGTGAGGCGGGCGGTCAGCCCCAGCATTTT. Its protein is CASSEAGGQPQHF.

The chain has TRBV10-2 and TRBJ1-1, with TRBD1 matching 10 bases. The CDR3 spans 15 residues. Per the germline V gene, CDR1 is WSHSY and CDR2 is SAAADI. After removal of 7 bases from V and 4 bases from J, the junction contained 9 bases not matched to a gene. Written as DNA, the CDR3 is TGCGCCAGCACGACAGGGGGCGTTTTGCCCACTGAAGCTTTCTTT. As protein: CASTTGGVLPTEAFF.

The chain recombines TRBV28 with TRBJ1-2; no firm D call. Germline CDR1 is MDHEN and CDR2 is SYDVKM. V was cut by 2 bases and J by 2 bases, with 6 bases left in between. This CDR3 is 13 amino acids long. CDR3: CASSLRQNYGYTF. The CDR3 DNA sequence: TGTGCCAGCAGTTTAAGGCAGAACTATGGCTACACCTTC.

This chain joins TRBV6-4 and TRBJ2-3; 13 bases fit TRBD2. Germline V gives CDR1 MRHNA, CDR2 SNTAGT. The CDR3 covers 16 residues. Unmatched junction bases numbered 2, after V lost 4 bases and J lost 1 base. The CDR3 DNA sequence: TGTGCCAGCAGTGTCGGGACTAGCGGGGGCACAGATACGCAGTATTTT. Its protein is CASSVGTSGGTDTQYF.

The chain links TRBV7-9 to TRBJ1-2; TRBD1 matches 8 bases. The CDR3 loop spans 14 amino acids. Germline CDR1 SEHNR, CDR2 FQNEAQ (reference sequence). V lost 0 bases and J lost 8; bases outside the gene matches: 5. CDR3 DNA: TGTGCCAGCAGCTTAGCCACAGGGGGTCGAGGCTACACCTTC. It specifies CASSLATGGRGYTF.

This clone was observed a handful of times. The J gene is TRBJ2-3, the V gene TRBV6-4; TRBD2 aligns across 10 bases. With 5 bases clipped from V and 2 bases from J, the junction kept 4 bases outside the gene matches. The CDR3 runs to 15 residues. Germline V gene data show CDR1 as MRHNA and CDR2 as SNTAGT. CDR3 DNA: TGTGCCAGCAGTCCGAGCGGGGGGGCCACAGATACGCAGTATTTT. It is translated as CASSPSGGATDTQYF.

This clone has just one count. The CDR3 sequence is CASSLEGQGGEQYF. The CDR3 DNA reads TGTGCCAGCAGCTTAGAGGGACAGGGGGGCGAGCAGTACTTC. The chain carries TRBV13 and TRBJ2-7; 11 bases agree with TRBD1. Germline lookup yields CDR1 PRHDT and CDR2 FYEKMQ (reference sequence). The CDR3 covers 14 residues. Trimming cost V 1 base and J 6 bases; bases outside gene matches: 2.

This chain connects TRBV5-1 to TRBJ2-2, with D possibly being TRBD2 (6 bases). The ends were cut back, 2 bases at V and 6 bases at J, with 14 bases in the middle. The germline V gene has CDR1 SGHRS and CDR2 YFSETQ. CDR3 length: 15 residues. CDR3 sequence (DNA): TGCGCCAGCAGCTTCTCCGGGACTCACTCCGGGGAGCTGTTTTTT. Translated: CASSFSGTHSGELFF.

This chain joins TRBV11-1 and TRBJ1-1, with 7 bases matching TRBD1. Germline assignment: CDR1 SGHAT and CDR2 FQDESV (reference sequence). Trimming took 6 bases from V and 2 from J; bases not matched to a gene: 6. The CDR3 has 14 amino acids. CDR3 nucleotides: TGTGCCAGCAGTTTCGGGACAGAAAACACTGAAGCTTTCTTT. Translating gives CASSFGTENTEAFF.